This T cell receptor beta chain was captured by sequencing in a study of T cell responses to AZD1222 COVID-19 vaccine. Study-level findings and limits: After the peak T cell response, and only then, were repertoires sampled. Close to half of spike-specific TCRs reportedly recognize unmutated variant regions.

Points on this clone: Antigen specificity is unknown.

Pooled samples include second doses given at about 4 or 12 weeks. Repertoires were generated with immunoSEQ multiplex PCR, while TCRdb's copy carries only in-frame clones and drops some. This sample has about 110,000 clones, with 90% found just once. CDR3 size: 14 residues. V was cut by 0 bases and J by 14 bases, with 14 bases left in between. Germline values: CDR1 MNHEY, CDR2 SVGAGI. This sequence was found in an adult who received the AZD1222 COVID-19 vaccine. The chain couples TRBV6-5 to TRBJ1-6; D ambiguous. Source: peripheral blood, taken 28 days after the second AZD1222 dose. CDR3 nucleotides: TGTGCCAGCAGTTACTCGAGAGCACGCGGAGCCCTCCACTTT. It codes for CASSYSRARGALHF.